Sequencing of this TCR beta chain was carried out in a study of graft-versus-host responses after intestinal transplantation. In the study overall: Among the recipients, transplants were multivisceral, liver-intestinal, or isolated intestinal. The recipients all started with anti-thymocyte globulin induction and then took tacrolimus and steroids for around three years. Study-level results: Allograft graft-versus-host to host-versus-graft clonal ratios ran high in patients with graft-donor T cell macrochimerism. Detected in recipient marrow were GvH clones, some of which were first observed in ileum or blood.

V lost 4 bases, J lost 9 bases, and 10 bases stayed unmatched. The CDR3 sequence is 13 residues long. In germline, CDR1 is SGHKS, CDR2 YYEKEE (reference sequence). Repertoires were generated with immunoSEQ multiplex PCR, while TCRdb's copy carries only in-frame clones and drops some. The sample has 150,000 or so clones, around nine tenths seen once; the top ten hold roughly 0.19%. As to this clone: Its antigen is currently unknown.

The specimen was unstimulated CD4+ T cells sorted from spleen or lymph node cells, collected before intestinal transplant. V usage is TRBV5-5 and J usage is TRBJ2-7; TRBD2 matches at 7 bases. The source of this sequence is a human donor who received an intestinal transplant. CDR3 DNA sequence: TGTGCCAGCAGCCGGGAGGACACCCCCGGGCAGTACTTC. This encodes CASSREDTPGQYF.